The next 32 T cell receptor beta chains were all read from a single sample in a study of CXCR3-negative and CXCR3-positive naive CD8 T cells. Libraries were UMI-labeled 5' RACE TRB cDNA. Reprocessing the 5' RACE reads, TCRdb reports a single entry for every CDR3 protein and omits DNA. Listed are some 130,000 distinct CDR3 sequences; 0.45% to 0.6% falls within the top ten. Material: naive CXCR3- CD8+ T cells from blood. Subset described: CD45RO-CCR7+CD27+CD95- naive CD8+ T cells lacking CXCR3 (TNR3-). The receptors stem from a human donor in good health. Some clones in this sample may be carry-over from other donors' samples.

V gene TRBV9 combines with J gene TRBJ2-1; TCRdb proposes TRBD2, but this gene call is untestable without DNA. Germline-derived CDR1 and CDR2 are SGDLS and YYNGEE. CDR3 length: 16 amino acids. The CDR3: CASSVVSTSGSGEQFF. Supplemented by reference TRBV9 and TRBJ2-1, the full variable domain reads DSGVTQTPKHLITATGQRVTLRCSPRSGDLSVYWYQQSLDQGLQFLIQYYNGEERAKGNILERFSAQQFPDLHSELNLSSLELGDSALYFCASSVVSTSGSGEQFFGPGTRLTVL.

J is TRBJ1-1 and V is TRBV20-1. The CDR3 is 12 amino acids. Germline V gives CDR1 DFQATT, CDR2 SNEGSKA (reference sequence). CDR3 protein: CSARHRNTEAFF.

The CDR3 is CSAPTPETGAFGETQYF. This sequence joins TRBV20-1 and TRBJ2-5; TCRdb designates TRBD1, a call that cannot be tested without DNA. The V gene's germline CDR1 is DFQATT and CDR2 SNEGSKA (reference sequence). The CDR3 loop spans 17 amino acids.

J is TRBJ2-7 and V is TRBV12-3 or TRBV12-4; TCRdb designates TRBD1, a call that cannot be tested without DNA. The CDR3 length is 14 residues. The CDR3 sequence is CASSPGTGVHEQYF.

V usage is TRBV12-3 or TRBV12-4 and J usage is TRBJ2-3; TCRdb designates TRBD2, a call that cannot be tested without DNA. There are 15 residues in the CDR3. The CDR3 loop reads CASSSGTSDVDTQYF.

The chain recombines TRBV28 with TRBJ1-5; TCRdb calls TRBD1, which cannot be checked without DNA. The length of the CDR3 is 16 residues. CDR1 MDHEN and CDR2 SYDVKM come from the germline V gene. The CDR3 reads CASSLRDTGGNQPQHF.

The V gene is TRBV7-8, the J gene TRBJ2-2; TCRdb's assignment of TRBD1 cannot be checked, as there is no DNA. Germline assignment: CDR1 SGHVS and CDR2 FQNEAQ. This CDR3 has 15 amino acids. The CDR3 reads CASSMDSANTGELFF.

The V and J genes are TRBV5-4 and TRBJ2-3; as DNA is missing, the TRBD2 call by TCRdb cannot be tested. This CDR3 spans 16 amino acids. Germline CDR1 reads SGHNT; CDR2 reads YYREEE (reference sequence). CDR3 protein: CASSLVGSGGPDTQYF.

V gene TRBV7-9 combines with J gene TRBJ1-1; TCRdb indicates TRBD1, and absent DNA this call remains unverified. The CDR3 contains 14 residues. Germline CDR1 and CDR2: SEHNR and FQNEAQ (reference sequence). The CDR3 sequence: CASSSTGGNTEAFF.

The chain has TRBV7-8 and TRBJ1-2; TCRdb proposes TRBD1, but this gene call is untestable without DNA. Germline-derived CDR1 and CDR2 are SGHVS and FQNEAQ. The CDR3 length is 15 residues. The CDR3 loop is CASSSLGGTPYGYTF.

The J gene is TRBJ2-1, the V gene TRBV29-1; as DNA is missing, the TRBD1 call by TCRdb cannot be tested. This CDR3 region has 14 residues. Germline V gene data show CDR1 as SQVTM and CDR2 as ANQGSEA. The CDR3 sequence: CSVEHPGEGNEQFF.

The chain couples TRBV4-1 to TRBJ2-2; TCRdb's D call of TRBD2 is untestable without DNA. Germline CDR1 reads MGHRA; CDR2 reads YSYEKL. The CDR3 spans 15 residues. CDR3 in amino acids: CASYQLAGEVGELFF.

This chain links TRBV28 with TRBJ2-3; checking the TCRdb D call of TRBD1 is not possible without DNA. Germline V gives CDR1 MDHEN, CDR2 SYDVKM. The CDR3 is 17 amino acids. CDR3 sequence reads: CASTTLRNSPYTDTQYF.

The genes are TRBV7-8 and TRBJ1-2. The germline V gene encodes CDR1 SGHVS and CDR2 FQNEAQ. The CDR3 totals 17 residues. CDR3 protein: CASSERGPIGNQYGYTF.

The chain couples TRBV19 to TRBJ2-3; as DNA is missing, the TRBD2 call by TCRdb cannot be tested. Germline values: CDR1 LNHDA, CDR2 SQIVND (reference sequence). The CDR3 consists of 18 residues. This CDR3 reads CASSIEDSGSPSRDTQYF.

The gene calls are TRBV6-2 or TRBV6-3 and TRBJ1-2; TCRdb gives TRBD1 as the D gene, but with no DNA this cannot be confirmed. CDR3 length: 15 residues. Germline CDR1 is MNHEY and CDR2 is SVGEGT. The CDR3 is CASRGGAQETYGYTF.

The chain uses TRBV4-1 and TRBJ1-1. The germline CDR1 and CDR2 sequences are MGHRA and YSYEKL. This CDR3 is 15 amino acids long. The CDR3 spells CASSQDTGVNTEAFF.

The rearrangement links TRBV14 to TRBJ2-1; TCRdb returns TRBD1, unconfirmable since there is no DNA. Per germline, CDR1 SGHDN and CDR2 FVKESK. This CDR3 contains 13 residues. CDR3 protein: CASSRGRYNEQFF.

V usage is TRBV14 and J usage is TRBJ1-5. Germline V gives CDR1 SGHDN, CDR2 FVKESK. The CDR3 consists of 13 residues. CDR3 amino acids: CASSQTFGQPQHF.

The CDR3 reads CATSTLPRTRGDQPQHF. The J gene is TRBJ1-5, the V gene TRBV15; TCRdb returns TRBD1, unconfirmable since there is no DNA. The CDR3 has 17 amino acids. Germline CDR1 LNHNV, CDR2 YYDKDF (reference sequence).

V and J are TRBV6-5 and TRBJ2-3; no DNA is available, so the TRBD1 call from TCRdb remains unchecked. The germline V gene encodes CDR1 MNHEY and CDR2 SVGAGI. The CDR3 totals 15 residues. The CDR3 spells CASSRDRASTDTQYF.

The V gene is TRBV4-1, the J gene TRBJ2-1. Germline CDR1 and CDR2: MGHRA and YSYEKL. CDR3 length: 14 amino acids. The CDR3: CASSQASVYNEQFF.

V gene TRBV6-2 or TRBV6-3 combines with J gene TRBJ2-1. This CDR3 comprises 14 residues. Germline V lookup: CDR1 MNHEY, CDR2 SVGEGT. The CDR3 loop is CASTFGSSYNEQFF.

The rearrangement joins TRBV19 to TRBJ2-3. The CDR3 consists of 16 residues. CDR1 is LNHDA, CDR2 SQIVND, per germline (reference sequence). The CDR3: CASSIVVHSSTDTQYF. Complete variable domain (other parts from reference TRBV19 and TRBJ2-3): DGGITQSPKYLFRKEGQNVTLSCEQNLNHDAMYWYRQDPGQGLRLIYYSQIVNDFQKGDIAEGYSVSREKKESFPLTVTSAQKNPTAFYLCASSIVVHSSTDTQYFGPGTRLTVL.

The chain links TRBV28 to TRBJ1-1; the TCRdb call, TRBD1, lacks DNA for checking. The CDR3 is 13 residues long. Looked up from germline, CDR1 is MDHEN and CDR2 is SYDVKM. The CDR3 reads CASSAQGNTEAFF.

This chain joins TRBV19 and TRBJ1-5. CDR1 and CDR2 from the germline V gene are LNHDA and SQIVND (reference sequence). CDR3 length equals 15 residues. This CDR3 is CASSIYKGGNQPQHF.

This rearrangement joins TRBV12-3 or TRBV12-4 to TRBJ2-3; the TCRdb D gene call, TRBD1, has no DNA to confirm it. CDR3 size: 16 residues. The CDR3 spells CASSPPFGGGTDTQYF.

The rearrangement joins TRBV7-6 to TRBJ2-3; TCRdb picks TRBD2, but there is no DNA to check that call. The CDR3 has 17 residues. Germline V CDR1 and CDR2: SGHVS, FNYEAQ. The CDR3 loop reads CASSLEYSGGSTDTQYF.

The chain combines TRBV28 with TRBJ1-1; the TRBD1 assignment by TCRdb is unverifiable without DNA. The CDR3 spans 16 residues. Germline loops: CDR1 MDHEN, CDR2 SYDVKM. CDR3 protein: CASSFVGAAPNTEAFF.

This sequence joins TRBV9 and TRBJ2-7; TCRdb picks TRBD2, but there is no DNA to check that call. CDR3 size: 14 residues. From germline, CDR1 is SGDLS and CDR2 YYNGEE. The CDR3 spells CASSQDTSPYEQYF.

This CDR3 is CASRESLEYGYTF. The chain links TRBV7-9 to TRBJ1-2. Germline loops: CDR1 SEHNR, CDR2 FQNEAQ (reference sequence). CDR3 length: 13 amino acids.

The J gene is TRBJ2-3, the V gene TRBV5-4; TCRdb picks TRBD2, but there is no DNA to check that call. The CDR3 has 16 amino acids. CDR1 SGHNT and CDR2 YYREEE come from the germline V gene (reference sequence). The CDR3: CASSLVSRGGLDTQYF.